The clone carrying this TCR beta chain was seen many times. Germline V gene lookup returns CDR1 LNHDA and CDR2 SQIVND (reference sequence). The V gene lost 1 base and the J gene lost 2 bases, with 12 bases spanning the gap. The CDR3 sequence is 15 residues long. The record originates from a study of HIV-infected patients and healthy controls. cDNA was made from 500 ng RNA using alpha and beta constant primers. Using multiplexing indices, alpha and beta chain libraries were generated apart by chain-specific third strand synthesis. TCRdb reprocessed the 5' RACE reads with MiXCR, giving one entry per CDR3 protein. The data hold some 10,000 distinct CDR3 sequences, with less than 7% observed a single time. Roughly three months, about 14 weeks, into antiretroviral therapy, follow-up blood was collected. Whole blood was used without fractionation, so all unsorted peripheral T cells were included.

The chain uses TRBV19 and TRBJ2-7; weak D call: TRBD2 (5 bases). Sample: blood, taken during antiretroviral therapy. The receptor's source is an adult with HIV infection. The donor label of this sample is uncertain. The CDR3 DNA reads TGTGCCAGTAGTATAGTGAGCGGAGGACCCTACGAGCAGTACTTC. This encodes CASSIVSGGPYEQYF. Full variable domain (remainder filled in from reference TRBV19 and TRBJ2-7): DGGITQSPKYLFRKEGQNVTLSCEQNLNHDAMYWYRQDPGQGLRLIYYSQIVNDFQKGDIAEGYSVSREKKESFPLTVTSAQKNPTAFYLCASSIVSGGPYEQYFGPGTRLTVT.